The next 12 T cell receptor beta chains were all read from a single sample in a study of shared clonotypes between healthy human individuals. Produced via immunoSEQ multiplex PCR; TCRdb's table is partial and in-frame only. This table has some 2.1 million clones, 85% to 95% appearing once. The sequenced sample was naive CD4+ T cells sorted from blood. Subset in this sample: CD45RA+ positively selected. The receptors were gathered from a man between 18 and 29 years old in good health.

This chain joins TRBV19 and TRBJ2-5; 7 bases fit TRBD2. The CDR3 sequence is 15 residues long. Germline V gene lookup returns CDR1 LNHDA and CDR2 SQIVND (reference sequence). V dropped 5 bases and J dropped 6; count of bases not matched to a gene: 12. CDR3 protein: CASSSYQRDGKTQYF. Here the CDR3 DNA reads TGTGCCAGTAGTTCTTACCAGCGGGACGGAAAGACCCAGTACTTC.

The rearrangement uses TRBV28 and TRBJ2-5; 7 bases are a match to TRBD1. Unmatched junction bases numbered 8, after V lost 2 bases and J lost 5 bases. This CDR3 contains 15 residues. The germline V gene encodes CDR1 MDHEN and CDR2 SYDVKM. The CDR3 reads CASSLALGGGETQYF. The CDR3 DNA sequence: TGTGCCAGCAGTTTAGCCCTAGGGGGCGGTGAGACCCAGTACTTC.

The chain uses TRBV10-2 and TRBJ2-7; D could derive from TRBD1 or TRBD2 (5 bases each). The CDR3 is made up of 16 amino acids. The V and J ends lost 5 bases and 0 bases respectively, with 17 bases between them. Germline-derived CDR1 and CDR2 are WSHSY and SAAADI. Here the CDR3 reads CASSRHGTVSSYEQYF. The DNA of the CDR3 is TGCGCCAGCAGTCGCCACGGGACGGTGTCCTCCTACGAGCAGTACTTC.

The V gene is TRBV6-5, the J gene TRBJ1-1; 7 positions agree with TRBD1. The V segment lost 7 bases and the J segment 0 bases; nucleotides outside the gene matches: 8. There are 15 residues in the CDR3. Per the germline V gene, CDR1 is MNHEY and CDR2 is SVGAGI. The CDR3 nucleotides are TGTGCCAGCAAACGGGACAGCCAGTTGAACACTGAAGCTTTCTTT. Its protein is CASKRDSQLNTEAFF.

The chain combines TRBV29-1 with TRBJ2-7; 10 nucleotides match TRBD1. CDR3 length: 15 residues. The germline V gene has CDR1 SQVTM and CDR2 ANQGSEA. Germline trimming cut 5 bases from V and 3 bases from J; bases unmatched to any gene: 10. The CDR3 DNA follows: TGCAGCGTTCTAGTGACAGGGGGCCCCCTCTACGAGCAGTACTTC. Encoded protein: CSVLVTGGPLYEQYF.

The V call is TRBV9, the J call TRBJ2-1; 8 nucleotides line up with TRBD1. This CDR3 has 16 residues. With 0 bases clipped from V and 3 bases from J, the junction kept 5 bases outside the gene matches. CDR1 is SGDLS and CDR2 is YYNGEE in the germline V gene. This chain's CDR3 is CASSVGEDRVYNEQFF. The DNA for the CDR3 is TGTGCCAGCAGCGTAGGCGAGGACAGGGTCTACAATGAGCAGTTCTTC.

The rearrangement uses TRBV28 and TRBJ1-1; tentative D call: TRBD1 (5 bases). The CDR3 has 14 residues. Trimming shortened V by 6 bases and J by 4 bases, and 15 bases separated the two germline ends. Germline values: CDR1 MDHEN, CDR2 SYDVKM. This CDR3 is CASRKGVFSTEAFF. The CDR3 bases are TGTGCCAGCAGGAAAGGGGTTTTTAGCACTGAAGCTTTCTTT.

The chain has TRBV9 and TRBJ1-1; TRBD1 might be the D (5 bases). The germline V and J ends were trimmed by 3 bases and 0 bases, with 12 bases remaining between them. Germline lookup yields CDR1 SGDLS and CDR2 YYNGEE. This CDR3 comprises 15 residues. CDR3 in DNA: TGTGCCAGCAGCGCCCAGGGTACCATGAACACTGAAGCTTTCTTT. The encoded protein is CASSAQGTMNTEAFF.

The DNA for the CDR3 is TGTGCCAGCAGTTTATTTCACCGGGGGGCCGACACAGATACGCAGTATTTT. It encodes CASSLFHRGADTDTQYF. The rearrangement links TRBV27 to TRBJ2-3, with D possibly matching TRBD2 (7 bases). The CDR3 length is 17 residues. Germline V gene data show CDR1 as MNHEY and CDR2 as SMNVEV (reference sequence). Deletions cut 1 base from V and 2 bases from J, with 16 bases between.

The V and J genes are TRBV7-9 and TRBJ2-7; 7 bases map to TRBD1. This CDR3 has 14 residues. Germline V gene lookup returns CDR1 SEHNR and CDR2 FQNEAQ (reference sequence). Unmatched junction bases numbered 5, after V lost 0 bases and J lost 6 bases. DNA of the CDR3: TGTGCCAGCAGCTTAGCGGTAGGGGGCGGCGAGCAGTACTTC. It codes for CASSLAVGGGEQYF.

V usage is TRBV30 and J usage is TRBJ1-5; TRBD1 is a possible D gene (6 bases). Looked up from germline, CDR1 is GTSNPN and CDR2 is SVGIG (reference sequence). This CDR3 spans 17 amino acids. The ends were cut back, 3 bases at V and 1 base at J, with 19 bases in the middle. The DNA of the CDR3 is TGTGCCTGGAGCATAGGAGGGGGGGCTCGGAGCAATCAGCCCCAGCATTTT. This codes for CAWSIGGGARSNQPQHF.

The chain combines TRBV2 with TRBJ2-4; TRBD2 matches 13 bases. This CDR3 is built from 15 residues. CDR1 and CDR2 (germline): SNHLY, FYNNEI. The V gene end was trimmed by 4 bases and the J gene end by 5 bases; junction bases not matched to a gene: 2. CDR3 region: CASSGLAGGENIQYF. CDR3 bases: TGTGCCAGCAGTGGACTAGCGGGGGGCGAAAACATTCAGTACTTC.